Ten or more counts support the clone carrying this T cell receptor (beta chain). This sample stems from a study of T cells in Graves' hyperthyroidism and ophthalmopathy. CDR3 length equals 13 residues. The V and J ends lost 6 bases and 1 base respectively, with 10 bases between them. CDR1 and CDR2 (germline): MNHNS, SASEGT. Template material for amplifying TCR beta CDR3 regions consisted of RNA transcripts. The HTBI set primed first-round TCR CDR3 RT-PCR. TCRdb independently ran MiXCR on the multiplex PCR reads; one entry per CDR3 protein. The sample records hundreds of thousands of distinct CDR3 sequences, approximately 20% being singletons.

The chain combines TRBV6-1 with TRBJ2-7, with D perhaps matching TRBD2 (5 bases). This receptor was identified in a woman between 18 and 29 years old with Graves' hyperthyroidism. The sample was blood. The CDR3 is CASSKEASYEQYF. The CDR3 DNA sequence: TGTGCCAGCAGCAAGGAGGCATCCTACGAGCAGTACTTC.